This TCR beta chain emerged from a study of STAT3 mutations in large granular lymphocyte leukemia (dated by TCRdb to about 2019). With respect to the entire study: Roughly half of the T-LGLL patients who were sequenced longitudinally carried canonical activating STAT3 mutations. One or more immunosuppressive therapy regimens were given to more than half of T-LGLL patients, and hematologic response was seen in under 50% of the treated patients. To reconstruct clonal hierarchy and dynamics, serial deep sequencing of TCRbeta CDR3 and STAT3 was performed in patients with T-cell large granular lymphocyte leukemia. Roughly 19 representative T-LGLL cases were selected from an initial cohort of some 200 LGL patients for longitudinal TCRbeta and STAT3 sequencing. As controls, the study also included longitudinal sequencing of a couple of patients with natural killer LGL leukemia. For each patient, sequencing was performed at an average of 4 time points, with a range of 2 to 8 samplings. The investigation overall reported the following: Linking therapy response to changes in TCR clonal burden was complicated by variable intervals between samplings and by differing treatment regimens. TCR clonotype switching after therapy was seen in about 30% of the 18 patients, with all newly emerging clones being STAT3 wild type. Because no samples were available when a clone first appeared, clonal expansion was inferred from samplings taken at other points. In several patients, dominant TCR clone burden exceeded STAT3 mutant burden, suggesting STAT3 mutation arose secondarily within a pre-expanded clone. At least one immunodominant TCRbeta clonotype was present in every T-LGLL patient, and multiple immunodominant subclonotypes appeared in about half of the T-LGLL patients. Since codominant clonotypes persisted in some patients, a small but highly pathogenic clone may have gone undetected.

An Illumina MiSeq was used to sequence the TCRbeta libraries, yielding an average of about 40,773 productive templates per sample. Multiplex PCR amplification was used to generate TCRbeta CDR3 libraries with the immunoSEQ assay. The study's own analysis went as follows. Following a previously defined approach, repertoire diversity was calculated, and values close to 0 point to extremely monoclonal samples. In TCRdb, the immuneACCESS table is reduced to in-frame sequences with V and J assigned. These tables do not hold every clone; where another copy was compared, an unresolved V gene accounts for under half, and the others remain unexplained. For V, J and clone size, that table is used; D and trimming come from the DNA. Counted in this sample were tens of thousands of clones; 70% to 90% of them appeared once. Clones ranked in the top ten supply less than 0.55% of the sample. Points on this clone: Its antigen is currently not known. Per-nucleotide qualities are absent, and no much larger clonotype sits a single base away.

The CDR3 holds 15 amino acids from the cysteine to the phenylalanine. Left in the record is the CDR3 DNA by itself, 45 bases read in frame from the first base. Trimming removed 4 bases from V and 0 bases from J, leaving 12 bases between the germline ends. The germline V gene (reference sequence) yields MNHEY for CDR1 and SMNVEV for CDR2. DNA was extracted from blood mononuclear cells, with the same DNA used for both TCR and STAT3 sequencing. Recombination connected TRBV27 to TRBJ1-2; TRBD1 is a weak D gene call, 6 bases matching. The TCR sequence derives from a human donor with T large granular lymphocyte leukemia. Some clones in this sample may be carry-over from other donors' samples. Sequences were obtained from PBMCs. The CDR3 region: CASSYTGTANYGYTF. Read as DNA, the sequence is TGTGCCAGCAGTTATACAGGGACCGCTAACTATGGCTACACCTTC.